Listed below are T cell receptor beta chains from one sample, sequenced in a study of immune evolution from preneoplasia to lung adenocarcinoma. Libraries were prepared by immunoSEQ multiplex PCR; TCRdb keeps only in-frame clonotypes and omits some of them. The data show thousands of clones, with about 80% seen just once and 2.5% to 3% held by the top ten. Material: FFPE minimally invasive lung adenocarcinoma tissue. The receptors were gathered from a person in their 70s with lung adenocarcinoma. Both conserved end residues are part of each CDR3. Each record gives: CDR3 protein, CDR3 DNA, J gene, clone size, D gene, V gene. A D gene is named only where the DNA matches it firmly. The size of a clone is reported for some rows only, either as once, few or many, or as a class for expanded clones.

CDR3: CASRGTGWGYGYTF
DNA: TGTGCCAGCAGGGGGACAGGGTGGGGCTATGGCTACACCTTC
J: TRBJ1-2
size: -
D: TRBD1
V: TRBV7-2

CDR3: CAWRPPGQYNTEAFF
DNA: TGTGCCTGGAGGCCCCCGGGACAGTATAACACTGAAGCTTTCTTT
J: TRBJ1-1
size: -
D: TRBD1
V: TRBV30

CDR3: CASSLEGGGNEKLFF
DNA: TGTGCCAGCAGTTTAGAGGGGGGGGGAAATGAAAAACTGTTTTTT
J: TRBJ1-4
size: -
D: -
V: TRBV27

CDR3: CASSIRRGGNNEQFF
DNA: TGTGCCAGTAGTATAAGACGGGGGGGGAACAATGAGCAGTTCTTC
J: TRBJ2-1
size: -
D: TRBD2
V: TRBV19

CDR3: CASRRDSSNQPQHF
DNA: TGTGCCAGCAGACGGGACAGTAGCAATCAGCCCCAGCATTTT
J: TRBJ1-5
size: -
D: TRBD1
V: TRBV28

CDR3: CASGGLRNTEAFF
DNA: TGTGCCAGCGGCGGCTTGAGGAACACTGAAGCTTTCTTT
J: TRBJ1-1
size: -
D: -
V: TRBV2

CDR3: CAWAPGQETQYF
DNA: TGTGCCTGGGCTCCGGGACAAGAGACCCAGTACTTC
J: TRBJ2-5
size: few
D: -
V: TRBV30

CDR3: CASSYRSGSGLYEQYF
DNA: TGTGCCAGCAGTTACCGGAGCGGGAGTGGACTCTACGAGCAGTACTTC
J: TRBJ2-7
size: few
D: TRBD2
V: TRBV6-5

CDR3: CASSLRRDTEAFF
DNA: TGTGCCAGCAGCTTAAGGAGGGACACTGAAGCTTTCTTT
J: TRBJ1-1
size: -
D: -
V: TRBV11-1

CDR3: CASSTPPGGAMVTGELFF
DNA: TGTGCCAGTAGTACTCCCCCAGGGGGGGCTATGGTCACCGGGGAGCTGTTTTTT
J: TRBJ2-2
size: -
D: -
V: TRBV19

CDR3: CASSQVQRSQNEQFF
DNA: TGTGCCAGCAGCCAAGTTCAGCGGTCCCAGAATGAGCAGTTCTTC
J: TRBJ2-1
size: large
D: -
V: TRBV4-2

CDR3: CASSLWDAESWEQYF
DNA: TGTGCCAGCAGCTTATGGGACGCGGAGTCCTGGGAGCAGTACTTC
J: TRBJ2-7
size: -
D: -
V: TRBV11-2

CDR3: CASSLYVSSYEQYF
DNA: TGTGCCAGCAGCTTGTACGTCAGCTCCTACGAGCAGTACTTC
J: TRBJ2-7
size: few
D: -
V: TRBV5-6

CDR3: CASSLGGYNEQFF
DNA: TGTGCCAGCAGCTTAGGGGGTTACAATGAGCAGTTCTTC
J: TRBJ2-1
size: -
D: -
V: TRBV11-3

CDR3: CASGSTSGSGGAKNIQYF
DNA: TGTGCTAGTGGCTCAACTAGCGGGAGTGGCGGTGCCAAAAACATTCAGTACTTC
J: TRBJ2-4
size: once
D: TRBD2
V: TRBV12-5

CDR3: CASSPRGREYEQYF
DNA: TGTGCCAGCAGCCCCAGGGGGCGAGAATACGAGCAGTACTTC
J: TRBJ2-7
size: -
D: TRBD1
V: TRBV7-6

CDR3: CASRRTEAFF
DNA: TGTGCCAGCAGAAGGACTGAAGCTTTCTTT
J: TRBJ1-1
size: -
D: -
V: TRBV6-9

CDR3: CASSWTSGYNEQFF
DNA: TGTGCCAGCAGCTGGACTAGCGGTTACAATGAGCAGTTCTTC
J: TRBJ2-1
size: -
D: TRBD2
V: TRBV7-6

CDR3: CASSAGGGGLYEQYF
DNA: TGTGCCAGCAGTGCCGGGGGCGGGGGCCTCTACGAGCAGTACTTC
J: TRBJ2-7
size: -
D: -
V: TRBV6-1

CDR3: CSVESRARDTQYF
DNA: TGCAGCGTTGAATCCAGGGCCCGAGATACGCAGTATTTT
J: TRBJ2-3
size: few
D: -
V: TRBV29-1

CDR3: CASSIDHRNYGYTF
DNA: TGTGCCAGTAGTATAGATCACAGAAACTATGGCTACACCTTC
J: TRBJ1-2
size: -
D: -
V: TRBV19

CDR3: CSVAPATEPGTQYF
DNA: TGCAGCGTGGCGCCAGCGACTGAGCCGGGGACCCAGTACTTC
J: TRBJ2-5
size: -
D: -
V: TRBV29-1

CDR3: CAHDGSVNEQYF
DNA: TGTGCCCACGACGGTTCAGTAAACGAGCAGTACTTC
J: TRBJ2-7
size: -
D: -
V: TRBV7-9

CDR3: CASSAGNRGNTEAFF
DNA: TGCGCCAGCAGTGCTGGGAACAGGGGGAACACTGAAGCTTTCTTT
J: TRBJ1-1
size: -
D: TRBD1
V: TRBV10-1

CDR3: CASSATQGSYEQYF
DNA: TGTGCCAGCAGCGCGACGCAGGGGTCCTACGAGCAGTACTTC
J: TRBJ2-7
size: once
D: -
V: TRBV7-3

CDR3: CASTPSTGEQFF
DNA: TGTGCCAGCACCCCCTCGACTGGGGAGCAGTTCTTC
J: TRBJ2-1
size: -
D: -
V: TRBV6-5